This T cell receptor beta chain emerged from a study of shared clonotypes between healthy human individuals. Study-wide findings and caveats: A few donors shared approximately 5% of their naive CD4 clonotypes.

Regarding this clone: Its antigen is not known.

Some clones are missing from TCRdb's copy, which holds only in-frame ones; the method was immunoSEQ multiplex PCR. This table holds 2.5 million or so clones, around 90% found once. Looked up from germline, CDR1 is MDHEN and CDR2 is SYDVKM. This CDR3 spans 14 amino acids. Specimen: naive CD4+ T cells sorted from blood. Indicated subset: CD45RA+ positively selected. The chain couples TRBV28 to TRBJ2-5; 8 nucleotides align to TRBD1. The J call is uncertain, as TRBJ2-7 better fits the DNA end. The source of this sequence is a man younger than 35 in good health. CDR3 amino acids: CASSFGTGPYEQYF. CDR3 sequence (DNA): TGTGCCAGCAGTTTCGGGACAGGACCCTACGAGCAGTACTTC.